These 15 T cell receptor beta chains originate from one sample sequenced in a study of T cell repertoires in cytomegalovirus infection. TCRdb reprocessed the reads via MiXCR and lists one record per CDR3 protein. The sample shows around 630,000 distinct CDR3 sequences, about 24% of them seen only once. The sample was CD8+ T cells from PBMCs. The receptors come from a human donor in good health (CMV status not recorded). Some clones in this sample may be carry-over from other donors' samples.

This clonotype appeared a single time. This chain connects TRBV25-1 to TRBJ2-1; D unclear. Per germline, CDR1 MGHDK and CDR2 SYGVNS. Trimming left V 5 bases short and J 7 bases short, with 15 bases between. The CDR3 has 14 amino acids. The CDR3 loop reads CASSKGWRLNEQFF. The CDR3 nucleotides read TGTGCCAGCAGTAAAGGGTGGCGGCTGAATGAGCAGTTCTTC.

This clonotype was counted between two and nine times. The chain couples TRBV7-9 to TRBJ2-1; D gene ambiguous. The germline CDR1 and CDR2 sequences are SEHNR and FQNEAQ (reference sequence). The CDR3 runs to 13 residues. V lost 5 bases and J 5 bases, leaving 10 bases between the germline ends. In nucleotides, the CDR3 is TGTGCCAGCAGCCAGGAAAGCGACAATGAGCAGTTCTTC. Amino acid sequence: CASSQESDNEQFF.

This clonotype was seen a handful of times. V usage is TRBV28 and J usage is TRBJ2-7, with 7 nucleotides matching TRBD1. Germline CDR1 and CDR2: MDHEN and SYDVKM. With V trimmed by 2 bases and J by 2 bases, 6 bases remained unmatched. CDR3 length equals 15 residues. The CDR3 spells CASSLGAGGPYEQYV. CDR3 coding DNA: TGTGCCAGCAGTTTAGGGGCAGGGGGACCCTACGAGCAGTACGTC.

In its sample, this clonotype was seen many times. The chain uses TRBV7-2 and TRBJ2-3; the match to TRBD2 covers 12 bases. The germline gives CDR1 SGHTA, CDR2 FQGNSA. The CDR3 has 18 amino acids. J gave up 4 bases and V 5 bases, and 13 bases lay outside the gene matches. The CDR3 region is CASSEQFLAGGFADTQYF. The CDR3 DNA reads as TGTGCCAGCAGCGAGCAGTTCCTAGCGGGGGGGTTTGCAGATACGCAGTATTTT.

This clonotype was counted ten times or more. The chain employs TRBV7-8 and TRBJ2-1; 9 nucleotides match TRBD1. The CDR3 sequence is 18 residues long. V lost 3 bases and J lost 0; bases outside the gene matches: 9. Germline CDR1 and CDR2: SGHVS and FQNEAQ. CDR3 protein: CASSFSRDRAASYNEQFF. The CDR3 DNA is TGTGCCAGCAGCTTTTCCCGGGACAGGGCCGCCTCCTACAATGAGCAGTTCTTC.

This clonotype was found a few times. The chain employs TRBV28 and TRBJ2-3; 7 nucleotides agree with TRBD2. The CDR3 extends over 17 amino acids. The V gene end was trimmed by 4 bases and the J gene end by 4 bases; junction bases not matched to a gene: 14. CDR1 is MDHEN and CDR2 is SYDVKM in the germline V gene. The CDR3 region has the DNA TGTGCCAGCAGTTCCCTAACTAGCGCCATAAGGCCAGATACGCAGTATTTT. Its protein is CASSSLTSAIRPDTQYF. The variable domain in full, with the rest retrieved from reference TRBV28 and TRBJ2-3, is DVKVTQSSRYLVKRTGEKVFLECVQDMDHENMFWYRQDPGLGLRLIYFSYDVKMKEKGDIPEGYSVSREKKERFSLILESASTNQTSMYLCASSSLTSAIRPDTQYFGPGTRLTVL.

This chain joins TRBV7-9 and TRBJ1-4, with D hard to call. V was clipped by 5 bases and J by 0 bases, with 10 bases between them. The CDR3 covers 15 residues. Germline CDR1 reads SEHNR; CDR2 reads FQNEAQ (reference sequence). The CDR3 DNA is TGTGCCAGCAGCACAGCAAGCGCAACTAATGAAAAACTGTTTTTT. This translates into CASSTASATNEKLFF.

This clonotype was detected many times. The rearrangement uses TRBV7-9 and TRBJ1-1; no clear D gene. CDR1 is SEHNR and CDR2 is FQNEAQ in the germline V gene (reference sequence). Trimming pared 5 bases from V and 0 bases from J, leaving 13 bases between. This CDR3 spans 15 amino acids. This CDR3 is CASSAQGRLNTEAFF. The CDR3 DNA reads as TGTGCCAGCAGCGCCCAAGGGCGGTTGAACACTGAAGCTTTCTTT.

The sample holds a few counts of this clonotype. The chain uses TRBV20-1 and TRBJ2-7, with D perhaps assigned TRBD1 or TRBD2 (6 bases each). Germline V gene lookup returns CDR1 DFQATT and CDR2 SNEGSKA (reference sequence). Trimming removed 7 bases from V and 5 bases from J, with 12 bases in between. The CDR3 sequence is 11 residues long. CDR3 nucleotides: TGCAGTGTCGGGGGCCGGGACGAGCAGTACTTC. It translates to CSVGGRDEQYF.

Only a few counts were recorded for this clonotype. This chain joins TRBV6-2 or TRBV6-3 and TRBJ2-1; TRBD2 is a possible D gene (5 bases). The CDR3 sequence is 14 residues long. Between the trimmed V and J ends, which lost 7 bases and 0 bases, there was a span of 10 bases. Germline values: CDR1 MNHEY, CDR2 SVGEGT. CDR3 DNA sequence: TGTGCCAGCAATCTCCGGGACTCCTACAATGAGCAGTTCTTC. It yields the protein CASNLRDSYNEQFF.

The genes are TRBV28 and TRBJ1-2; possibly TRBD1 for D (6 bases). The CDR3 extends over 14 amino acids. Germline assignment: CDR1 MDHEN and CDR2 SYDVKM. V was clipped by 5 bases and J by 1 base, with 11 bases between them. CDR3 loop: CASSTSGDNYGYTF. CDR3 bases: TGTGCCAGCAGTACCTCAGGGGATAACTATGGCTACACCTTC.

As concerns this clonotype: A clone one base away is much larger, so this may be a read error. The V call is TRBV7-4, the J call TRBJ2-5, with a weak D call TRBD2 (7 bases). CDR1 SGHVT and CDR2 SQSDAQ come from the germline V gene. The CDR3 has 15 amino acids. V lost 1 base and J 2 bases, leaving 11 bases between the germline ends. The CDR3 spells CASSLVGGRQETQYF. The CDR3 DNA sequence: TGTGCCAGCAGCTTAGTGGGGGGGCGGCAAGAGACCCAGTACTTC.

In this sample, this clonotype turned up a few times. The chain couples TRBV29-1 to TRBJ1-3; D call uncertain. This CDR3 is built from 11 residues. V was trimmed by 7 bases and J by 4 bases, leaving 8 bases between them. Looked up from germline, CDR1 is SQVTM and CDR2 is ANQGSEA. The CDR3 nucleotides are TGCAGCGCCAGCGTCGGAAACACCATATATTTT. Translated: CSASVGNTIYF.

This chain connects TRBV6-2 or TRBV6-3 to TRBJ2-2; possible D gene TRBD1, 5 bases. The germline V and J ends were trimmed by 7 bases and 3 bases, with 18 bases remaining between them. This CDR3 region has 16 residues. CDR1 is MNHEY and CDR2 is SVGEGT in the germline V gene. The CDR3 DNA follows: TGTGCCAGCACCCTCGTCTCGGACATAGACACCGGGGAGCTGTTTTTT. Translating gives CASTLVSDIDTGELFF.

This clonotype was found many times. The V and J genes are TRBV6-2 or TRBV6-3 and TRBJ2-7, with D perhaps TRBD1 (6 bases). Per the germline V gene, CDR1 is MNHEY and CDR2 is SVGEGT. The ends were cut back, 11 bases at V and 4 bases at J, with 12 bases in the middle. CDR3 length equals 11 residues. For the CDR3, the DNA is TGTGCCTCCCGAGGGGGATACGAGCAGTACGTC. Translated: CASRGGYEQYV.